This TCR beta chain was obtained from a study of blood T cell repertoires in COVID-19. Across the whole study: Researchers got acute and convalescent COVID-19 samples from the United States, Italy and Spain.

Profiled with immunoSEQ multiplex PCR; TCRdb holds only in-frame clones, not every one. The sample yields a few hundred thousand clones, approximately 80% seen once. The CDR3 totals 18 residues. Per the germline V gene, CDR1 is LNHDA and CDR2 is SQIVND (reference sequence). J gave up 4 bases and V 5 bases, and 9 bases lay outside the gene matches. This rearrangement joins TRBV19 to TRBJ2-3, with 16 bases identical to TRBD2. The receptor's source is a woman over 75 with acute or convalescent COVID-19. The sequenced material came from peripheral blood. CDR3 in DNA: TGTGCCAGTAGTCTCCCAGCCGGGACTAGCGGGAGGGCAGATACGCAGTATTTT. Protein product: CASSLPAGTSGRADTQYF. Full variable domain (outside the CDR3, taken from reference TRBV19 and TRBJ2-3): DGGITQSPKYLFRKEGQNVTLSCEQNLNHDAMYWYRQDPGQGLRLIYYSQIVNDFQKGDIAEGYSVSREKKESFPLTVTSAQKNPTAFYLCASSLPAGTSGRADTQYFGPGTRLTVL.